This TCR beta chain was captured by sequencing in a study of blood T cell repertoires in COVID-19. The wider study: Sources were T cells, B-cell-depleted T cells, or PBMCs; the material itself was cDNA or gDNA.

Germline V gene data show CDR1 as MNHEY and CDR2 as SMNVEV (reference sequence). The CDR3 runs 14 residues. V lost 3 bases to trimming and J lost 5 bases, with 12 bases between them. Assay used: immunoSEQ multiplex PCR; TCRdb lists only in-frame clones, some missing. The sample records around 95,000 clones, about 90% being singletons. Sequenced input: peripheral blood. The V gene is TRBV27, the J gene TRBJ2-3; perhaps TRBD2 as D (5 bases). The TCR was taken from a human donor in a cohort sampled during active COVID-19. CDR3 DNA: TGTGCCAGCAGTTTCGGGGTCCCTAAAGATACGCAGTATTTT. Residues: CASSFGVPKDTQYF.